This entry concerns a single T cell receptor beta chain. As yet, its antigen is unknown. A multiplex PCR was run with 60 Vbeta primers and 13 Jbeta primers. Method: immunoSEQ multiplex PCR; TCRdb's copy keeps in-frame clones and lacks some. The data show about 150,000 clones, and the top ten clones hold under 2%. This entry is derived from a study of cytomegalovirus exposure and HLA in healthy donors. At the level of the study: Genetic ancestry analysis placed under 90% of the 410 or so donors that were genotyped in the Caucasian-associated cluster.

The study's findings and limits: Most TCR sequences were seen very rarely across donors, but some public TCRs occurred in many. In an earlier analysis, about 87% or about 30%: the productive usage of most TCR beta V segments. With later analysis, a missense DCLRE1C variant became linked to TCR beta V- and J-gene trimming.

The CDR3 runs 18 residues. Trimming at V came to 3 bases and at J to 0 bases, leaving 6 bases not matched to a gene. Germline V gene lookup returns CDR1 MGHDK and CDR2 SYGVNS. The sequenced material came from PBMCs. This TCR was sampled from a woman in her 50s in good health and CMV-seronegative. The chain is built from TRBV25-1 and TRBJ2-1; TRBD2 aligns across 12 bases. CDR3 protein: CASSDLAGGVSSYNEQFF. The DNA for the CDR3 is TGTGCCAGCAGTGATCTAGCGGGAGGGGTGAGCTCCTACAATGAGCAGTTCTTC. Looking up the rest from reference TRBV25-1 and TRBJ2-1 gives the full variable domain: EADIYQTPRYLVIGTGKKITLECSQTMGHDKMYWYQQDPGMELHLIHYSYGVNSTEKGDLSSESTVSRIRTEHFPLTLESARPSHTSQYLCASSDLAGGVSSYNEQFFGPGTRLTVL.